This TCR beta chain was recorded in a study of shared clonotypes between healthy human individuals. Study conclusions and caveats: Blood was the sole source, and tissue repertoires probably differ.

About this clone itself: No antigen is known for it.

Caucasian adults living in Nashville, Tennessee, provided all samples. Genomic DNA for unsorted samples, which was extracted with the QIAamp DNA Blood Mini kit, came from around 93 million PBMCs. Template amounts of roughly 300 ng DNA, tens of thousands of T cell genomes, were employed in unsorted PBMC replicate PCRs. Profiling relied on immunoSEQ multiplex PCR, and the TCRdb table lists in-frame clones only, not all of them. The sample has about 460,000 clones, 70% to 80% seen once. Per germline, CDR1 MNHEY and CDR2 SVGAGI. This CDR3 region has 15 residues. V lost 2 bases to trimming and J lost 0 bases, with 10 bases between them.

Sequenced sample: PBMCs. This clonotype was sampled from a woman in her thirties or forties in good health. Some clones in this sample may be carry-over from other donors' samples. The genes are TRBV6-5 and TRBJ1-2; D gene unclear. Here the CDR3 DNA reads TGTGCCAGCAGTTACCCGGACGGGCCTAACTATGGCTACACCTTC. Encoded protein: CASSYPDGPNYGYTF.